Below are 18 T cell receptor beta chains sequenced from a single sample in a study of identical twins (dated by TCRdb to about 2016). The protocol used for the library was 5' RACE. The instrument was an Illumina HiSeq 2000. The public reads were reanalyzed by TCRdb: fastp trimming at Q25, MiXCR alignment, in-frame beta chains only. All rows with the same CDR3 protein become a single entry with the most common DNA and genes. This sample comprises roughly 470,000 distinct CDR3 sequences, roughly 13% of them detected only once. The top ten constitute 0.98% of the sample. These data were also reused for a study on yellow fever vaccine responses in identical twins.

Sequencing used CD4+ T cells sorted from blood. The receptor set was obtained from a woman aged 18-29 years in good health.

The chain is built from TRBV5-1 and TRBJ2-1; 10 bases are a match to TRBD2. This CDR3 region has 16 residues. Germline-derived CDR1 and CDR2 are SGHRS and YFSETQ. V was clipped by 2 bases and J by 2 bases; unmatched bases: 4. The CDR3 DNA reads TGCGCCAGCAGCTTTTCGGGACTAGCGACCTACAATGAGCAGTTCTTC. This encodes CASSFSGLATYNEQFF.

This clonotype appeared many times. This rearrangement joins TRBV6-1 to TRBJ2-3; tentative D call: TRBD2 (6 bases). V lost 7 bases, J lost 0 bases, and 8 bases lay in between. The CDR3 consists of 13 residues. Germline loops: CDR1 MNHNS, CDR2 SASEGT. The CDR3 DNA is TGTGCCAGCACCGGGACTAGCACAGATACGCAGTATTTT. Translated: CASTGTSTDTQYF.

This chain connects TRBV2 to TRBJ1-4, with D unresolved. CDR1 and CDR2 (germline): SNHLY, FYNNEI. The V gene lost 6 bases and the J gene lost 11 bases, with 10 bases spanning the gap. The CDR3 sequence is 11 residues long. In DNA form, the CDR3 reads TGTGCCAGCAGAGACCCAAGGAAACTGTTTTTT. Translated: CASRDPRKLFF.

V gene TRBV28 combines with J gene TRBJ1-2, with 8 bases aligning to TRBD1. Germline V gene data show CDR1 as MDHEN and CDR2 as SYDVKM. The V gene end was trimmed by 5 bases and the J gene end by 8 bases; junction bases not matched to a gene: 7. The CDR3 is made up of 13 amino acids. CDR3 amino acids: CASSGQGRSGYTF. The CDR3 region has the DNA TGTGCCAGCAGTGGACAGGGTAGGAGCGGCTACACCTTC.

The rearrangement uses TRBV20-1 and TRBJ2-7, with D perhaps TRBD1 (6 bases). Trimming pared 3 bases from V and 2 bases from J, leaving 11 bases between. The germline gives CDR1 DFQATT, CDR2 SNEGSKA (reference sequence). CDR3 length: 13 amino acids. The CDR3 spells CSARHRAPYEQYF. CDR3 DNA sequence: TGCAGTGCTAGGCACAGGGCCCCCTACGAGCAGTACTTC.

This clonotype came up a few times. V is TRBV4-1 and J is TRBJ2-5; possibly TRBD1 for D (6 bases). The CDR3 extends over 16 amino acids. The germline gives CDR1 MGHRA, CDR2 YSYEKL. V was shortened by 1 base and J by 1 base, with 13 bases between the two germline ends. This chain's CDR3 is CASSQVRLDSQETQYF. In DNA, the CDR3 is TGCGCCAGCAGCCAAGTGCGATTGGACAGCCAAGAGACCCAGTACTTC.

This clonotype appeared many times. The rearrangement uses TRBV20-1 and TRBJ2-3, with 10 bases identical to TRBD2. Germline loops: CDR1 DFQATT, CDR2 SNEGSKA (reference sequence). V dropped 4 bases and J dropped 2; count of bases not matched to a gene: 3. This CDR3 is built from 14 residues. Written as DNA, the CDR3 is TGCAGTGCTAAGCGGGGGGGAACCACAGATACGCAGTATTTT. Its protein is CSAKRGGTTDTQYF.

The chain uses TRBV6-2 or TRBV6-3 and TRBJ2-1; 10 bases map to TRBD1. The CDR3 runs 17 residues. V shed 2 bases, J shed 2 bases, and the junction held 6 bases outside the gene matches. CDR1 MNHEY and CDR2 SVGEGT come from the germline V gene. The CDR3 is CASSYPTGGFPYNEQFF. CDR3 in DNA: TGTGCCAGCAGTTACCCGACAGGGGGCTTTCCCTACAATGAGCAGTTCTTC.

This clonotype was observed a few times. The chain is built from TRBV20-1 and TRBJ2-3; 8 bases agree with TRBD2. Germline CDR1 DFQATT, CDR2 SNEGSKA (reference sequence). The junction had 11 bases not matched to a gene; V was cut back by 0 bases and J by 9 bases. The CDR3 spans 15 residues. This CDR3 reads CSARDPTGGRATQYF. The DNA of the CDR3 is TGCAGTGCTAGAGATCCAACGGGGGGGCGAGCCACGCAGTATTTT.

This clonotype turned up a few times. The chain employs TRBV5-4 and TRBJ2-1, with 8 bases fitting TRBD2. CDR3 length: 18 amino acids. CDR1 SGHNT and CDR2 YYREEE come from the germline V gene (reference sequence). J lost 5 bases, V lost 2 bases, and 15 bases had no gene match. The CDR3 is CASSLGSRGGGSNNEQFF. The CDR3 DNA sequence: TGTGCCAGCAGCTTAGGGTCTCGGGGCGGGGGGTCCAACAATGAGCAGTTCTTC.

The gene calls are TRBV18 and TRBJ2-5; 11 bases match TRBD2. The V gene end was trimmed by 1 base and the J gene end by 0 bases; junction bases not matched to a gene: 4. The CDR3 is made up of 17 amino acids. Germline assignment: CDR1 KGHSH and CDR2 LQKENI. The CDR3 sequence is CASSPLPSGRYQETQYF. The CDR3 nucleotides read TGTGCCAGCTCACCACTCCCTAGCGGGAGGTACCAAGAGACCCAGTACTTC.

This clonotype was recorded a few times. The gene calls are TRBV7-2 and TRBJ2-3; tentative D call: TRBD1 (5 bases). Germline loops: CDR1 SGHTA, CDR2 FQGNSA. The CDR3 loop spans 13 amino acids. Trimming shortened V by 0 bases and J by 4 bases, and 5 bases separated the two germline ends. The DNA of the CDR3 is TGTGCCAGCAGCTTAGCGGGGCCAGATACGCAGTATTTT. This sequence encodes CASSLAGPDTQYF.

This clonotype was detected only a few times. The chain uses TRBV20-1 and TRBJ2-7; D might be TRBD2 (5 bases). This CDR3 has 14 residues. Germline V lookup: CDR1 DFQATT, CDR2 SNEGSKA (reference sequence). Trimming removed 3 bases from V and 2 bases from J, with 14 bases in between. Here the CDR3 reads CSARGDLIPYEQYF. The DNA for the CDR3 is TGCAGTGCTAGGGGAGACTTGATTCCCTACGAGCAGTACTTC.

The chain has TRBV7-2 and TRBJ2-1, with 7 bases aligning to TRBD1. Germline V gene lookup returns CDR1 SGHTA and CDR2 FQGNSA. The CDR3 is 14 amino acids. V gave up 2 bases and J gave up 7 bases; unmatched junction bases: 5. CDR3 in DNA: TGTGCCAGCAGCTTAATTTCCAGGGGGAATGAGCAGTTCTTC. Protein sequence: CASSLISRGNEQFF.

This clonotype was seen many times. The chain couples TRBV6-2 or TRBV6-3 to TRBJ2-7; D unclear. This CDR3 is built from 11 residues. V was cut by 2 bases and J by 5 bases, with 4 bases left in between. Germline CDR1 and CDR2: MNHEY and SVGEGT. The CDR3 loop is CASSYEDEQYF. For the CDR3, the DNA is TGTGCCAGCAGTTACGAAGACGAGCAGTACTTC.

The chain couples TRBV3-1 to TRBJ1-4, with D perhaps matching TRBD1 (5 bases). The CDR3 has 13 residues. V was clipped by 4 bases and J by 11 bases, with 14 bases between them. Germline values: CDR1 LGHDT, CDR2 YNNKEL (reference sequence). CDR3 amino acids: CASSLGANWKLFF. DNA for the CDR3: TGTGCCAGCAGCCTAGGGGCGAATTGGAAACTGTTTTTT.

This clonotype was seen a single time. This sequence joins TRBV28 and TRBJ2-7; D is unresolved. Germline V lookup: CDR1 MDHEN, CDR2 SYDVKM. With 7 bases removed from V and 4 bases from J, the gap between germline ends came to 8 bases. This CDR3 has 11 amino acids. The CDR3: CASKSPYEQYF. CDR3 nucleotide sequence: TGTGCCAGCAAGTCCCCGTACGAGCAGTACTTC. The full variable domain, its missing parts supplied by reference TRBV28 and TRBJ2-7, is DVKVTQSSRYLVKRTGEKVFLECVQDMDHENMFWYRQDPGLGLRLIYFSYDVKMKEKGDIPEGYSVSREKKERFSLILESASTNQTSMYLCASKSPYEQYFGPGTRLTVT.

This clonotype was picked up a small number of times. J is TRBJ2-2 and V is TRBV24-1, with 9 nucleotides matching TRBD2. This CDR3 is built from 19 residues. Germline V gene sequence: CDR1 KGHDR, CDR2 SFDVKD. V dropped 0 bases and J dropped 4; count of bases not matched to a gene: 11. Written as DNA, the CDR3 is TGTGCCACCAGTGATTTGAGACTAGCGGATAGGGGTTTCACCGGGGAGCTGTTTTTT. It translates to CATSDLRLADRGFTGELFF.